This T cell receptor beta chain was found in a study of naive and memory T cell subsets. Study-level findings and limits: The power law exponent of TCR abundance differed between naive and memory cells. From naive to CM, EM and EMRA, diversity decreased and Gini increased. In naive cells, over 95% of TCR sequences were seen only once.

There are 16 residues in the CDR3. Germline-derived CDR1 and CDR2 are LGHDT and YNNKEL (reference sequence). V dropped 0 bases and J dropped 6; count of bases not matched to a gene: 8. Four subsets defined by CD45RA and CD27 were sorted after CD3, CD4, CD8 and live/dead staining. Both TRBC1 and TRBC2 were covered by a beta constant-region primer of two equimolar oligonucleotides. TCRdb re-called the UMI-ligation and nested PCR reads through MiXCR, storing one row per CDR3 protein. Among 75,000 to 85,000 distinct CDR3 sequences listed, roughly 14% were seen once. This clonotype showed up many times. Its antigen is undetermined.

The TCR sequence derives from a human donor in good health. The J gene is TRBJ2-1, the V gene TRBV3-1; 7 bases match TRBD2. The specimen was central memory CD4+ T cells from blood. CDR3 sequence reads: CASSQDPSGMPNEQFF. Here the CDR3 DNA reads TGTGCCAGCAGCCAAGATCCCAGCGGGATGCCCAATGAGCAGTTCTTC.